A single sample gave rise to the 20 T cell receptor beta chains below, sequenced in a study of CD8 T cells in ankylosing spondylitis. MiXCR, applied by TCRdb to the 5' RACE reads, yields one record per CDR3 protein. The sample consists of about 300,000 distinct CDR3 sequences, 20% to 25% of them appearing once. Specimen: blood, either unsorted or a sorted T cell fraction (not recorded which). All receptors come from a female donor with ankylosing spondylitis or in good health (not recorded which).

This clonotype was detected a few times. The CDR3 spells CASRTGLVPAAYNEQFF. CDR3 nucleotides: TGTGCCAGCCGAACGGGACTAGTCCCGGCGGCCTACAATGAGCAGTTCTTC. The V gene is TRBV12-3 or TRBV12-4, the J gene TRBJ2-1; 8 nucleotides agree with TRBD2. Trimming cost V 8 bases and J 2 bases; bases outside gene matches: 14. The CDR3 runs 17 residues.

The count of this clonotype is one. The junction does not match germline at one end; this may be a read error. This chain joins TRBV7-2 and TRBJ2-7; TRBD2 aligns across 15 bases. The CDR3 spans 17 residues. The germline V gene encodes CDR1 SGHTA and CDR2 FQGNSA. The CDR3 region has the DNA TGTCCCAGCAGCTTATACCGGACTAGCGGGAGGGCCTACGAGCAGTACTTC. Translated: CPSSLYRTSGRAYEQYF.

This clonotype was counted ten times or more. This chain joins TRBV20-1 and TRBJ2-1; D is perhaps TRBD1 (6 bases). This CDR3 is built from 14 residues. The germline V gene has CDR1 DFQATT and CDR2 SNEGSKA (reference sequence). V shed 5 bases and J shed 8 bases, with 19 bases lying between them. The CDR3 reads CSARRQGFPDEQFF. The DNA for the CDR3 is TGCAGTGCTCGAAGGCAGGGGTTCCCGGATGAGCAGTTCTTC.

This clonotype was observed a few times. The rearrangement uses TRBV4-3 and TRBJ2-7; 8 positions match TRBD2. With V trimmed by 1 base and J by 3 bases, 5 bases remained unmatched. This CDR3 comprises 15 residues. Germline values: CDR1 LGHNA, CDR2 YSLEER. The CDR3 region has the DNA TGCGCCAGCAGCCAAGTTGTTGGGACTAGCTACGAGCAGTACTTC. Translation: CASSQVVGTSYEQYF.

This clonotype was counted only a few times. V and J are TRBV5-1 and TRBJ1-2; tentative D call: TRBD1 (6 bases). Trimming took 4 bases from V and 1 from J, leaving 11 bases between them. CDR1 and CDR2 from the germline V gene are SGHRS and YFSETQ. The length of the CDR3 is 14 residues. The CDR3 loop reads CASSRDTNNYGYTF. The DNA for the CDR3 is TGCGCCAGCAGCCGGGACACAAATAACTATGGCTACACCTTC. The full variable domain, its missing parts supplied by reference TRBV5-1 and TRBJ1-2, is KAGVTQTPRYLIKTRGQQVTLSCSPISGHRSVSWYQQTPGQGLQFLFEYFSETQRNKGNFPGRFSGRQFSNSRSEMNVSTLELGDSALYLCASSRDTNNYGYTFGSGTRLTVV.

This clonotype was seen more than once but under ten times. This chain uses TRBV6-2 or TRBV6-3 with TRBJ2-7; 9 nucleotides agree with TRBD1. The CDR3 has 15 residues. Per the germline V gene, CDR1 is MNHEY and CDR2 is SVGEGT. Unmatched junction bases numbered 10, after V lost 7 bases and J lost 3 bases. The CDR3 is CASTTWTGESYEQYF. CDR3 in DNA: TGTGCCAGCACCACTTGGACAGGGGAAAGCTACGAGCAGTACTTC.

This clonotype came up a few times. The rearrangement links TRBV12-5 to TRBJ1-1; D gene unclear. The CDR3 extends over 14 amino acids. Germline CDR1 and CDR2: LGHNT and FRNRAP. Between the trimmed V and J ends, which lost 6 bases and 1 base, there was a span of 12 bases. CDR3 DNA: TGTGCTAGTGGCCCCCGGGTTTCGAACACTGAAGCTTTCTTT. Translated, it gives CASGPRVSNTEAFF.

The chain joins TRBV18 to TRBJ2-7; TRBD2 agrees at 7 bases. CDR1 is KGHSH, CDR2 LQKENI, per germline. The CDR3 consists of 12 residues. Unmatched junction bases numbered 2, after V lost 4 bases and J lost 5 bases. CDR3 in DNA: TGTGCCAGCTCACTTCTAGCGGACGAGCAGTACTTC. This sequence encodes CASSLLADEQYF.

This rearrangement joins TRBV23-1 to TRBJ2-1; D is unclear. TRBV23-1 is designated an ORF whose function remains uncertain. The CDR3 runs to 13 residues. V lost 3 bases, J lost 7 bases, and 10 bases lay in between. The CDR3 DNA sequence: TGCGCCAGCAGTCAGCCAGACCGGAATGAGCAGTTCTTC. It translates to CASSQPDRNEQFF.

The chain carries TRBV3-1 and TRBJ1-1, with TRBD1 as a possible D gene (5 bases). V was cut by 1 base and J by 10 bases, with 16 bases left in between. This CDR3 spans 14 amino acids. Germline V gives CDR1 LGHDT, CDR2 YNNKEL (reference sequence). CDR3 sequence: CASSQARLGGVAFF. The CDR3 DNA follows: TGTGCCAGCAGCCAAGCCCGCCTCGGGGGGGTAGCTTTCTTT.

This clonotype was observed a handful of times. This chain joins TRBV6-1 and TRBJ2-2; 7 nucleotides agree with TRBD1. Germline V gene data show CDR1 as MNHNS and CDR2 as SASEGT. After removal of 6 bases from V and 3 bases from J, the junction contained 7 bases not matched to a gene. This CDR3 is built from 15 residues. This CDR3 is CASSKQGSYTGELFF. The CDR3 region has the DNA TGTGCCAGCAGCAAACAGGGGTCCTACACCGGGGAGCTGTTTTTT.

This chain's CDR3 is CASSLAAGGTYEQYF. Written as DNA, the CDR3 is TGTGCCAGCAGCTTAGCAGCAGGGGGGACCTACGAGCAGTACTTC. The rearrangement uses TRBV7-8 and TRBJ2-7; maybe TRBD1 (7 bases). Germline V gene lookup returns CDR1 SGHVS and CDR2 FQNEAQ. The CDR3 covers 15 residues. Trimming took off 0 bases at V and 2 bases at J, with 11 bases between the two ends. Complete variable domain (other parts from reference TRBV7-8 and TRBJ2-7): GAGVSQSPRYKVAKRGQDVALRCDPISGHVSLFWYQQALGQGPEFLTYFQNEAQLDKSGLPSDRFFAERPEGSVSTLKIQRTQQEDSAVYLCASSLAAGGTYEQYFGPGTRLTVT.

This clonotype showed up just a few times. CDR3 DNA sequence: TGTGCCAGCAGTGACGTGGGTGAGCAGTTCTTC. It encodes CASSDVGEQFF. The rearrangement joins TRBV6-1 to TRBJ2-1; D is unresolved. V dropped 3 bases and J dropped 9 bases, with 6 bases sitting between them. The CDR3 covers 11 residues. From germline, CDR1 is MNHNS and CDR2 SASEGT.

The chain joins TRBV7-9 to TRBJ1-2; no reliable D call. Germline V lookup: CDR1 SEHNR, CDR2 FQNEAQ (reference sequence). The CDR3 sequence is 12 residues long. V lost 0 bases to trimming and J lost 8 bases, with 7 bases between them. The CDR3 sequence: CASSLAIGGYTF. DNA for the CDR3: TGTGCCAGCAGCTTAGCGATAGGCGGCTACACCTTC.

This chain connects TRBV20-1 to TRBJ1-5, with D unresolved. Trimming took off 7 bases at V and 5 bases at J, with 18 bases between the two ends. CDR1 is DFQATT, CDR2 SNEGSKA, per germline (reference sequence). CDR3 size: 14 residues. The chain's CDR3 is CSVSDFSPHQPQHF. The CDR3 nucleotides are TGCAGTGTCTCGGACTTCTCACCACATCAGCCCCAGCATTTT.

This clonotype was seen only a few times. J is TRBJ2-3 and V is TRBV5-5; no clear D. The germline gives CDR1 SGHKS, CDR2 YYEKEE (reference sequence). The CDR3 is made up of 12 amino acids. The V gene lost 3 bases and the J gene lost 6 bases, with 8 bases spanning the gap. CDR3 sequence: CASSSAVDTQYF. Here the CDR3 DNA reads TGTGCCAGCAGCTCTGCAGTTGATACGCAGTATTTT.

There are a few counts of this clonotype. CDR3 protein: CASSYVDGDTEAFF. The DNA for the CDR3 is TGTGCCAGCAGTTACGTCGACGGGGACACTGAAGCTTTCTTT. The chain links TRBV6-5 to TRBJ1-1; D gene ambiguous. The CDR3 extends over 14 amino acids. The V and J ends lost 2 bases and 3 bases respectively, with 10 bases between them. Germline loops: CDR1 MNHEY, CDR2 SVGAGI.

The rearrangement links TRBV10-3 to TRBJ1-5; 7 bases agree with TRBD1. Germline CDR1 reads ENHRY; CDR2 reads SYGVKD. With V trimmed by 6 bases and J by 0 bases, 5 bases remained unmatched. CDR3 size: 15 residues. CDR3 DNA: TGTGCCATCAGCCCGGAGGGGGCTAGCAATCAGCCCCAGCATTTT. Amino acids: CAISPEGASNQPQHF.

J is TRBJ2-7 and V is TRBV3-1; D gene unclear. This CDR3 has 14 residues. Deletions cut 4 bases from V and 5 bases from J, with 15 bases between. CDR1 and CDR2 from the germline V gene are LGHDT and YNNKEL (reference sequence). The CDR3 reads CASSLGPSVNEQYF. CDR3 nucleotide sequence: TGTGCCAGCAGCCTTGGTCCCAGCGTTAACGAGCAGTACTTC.

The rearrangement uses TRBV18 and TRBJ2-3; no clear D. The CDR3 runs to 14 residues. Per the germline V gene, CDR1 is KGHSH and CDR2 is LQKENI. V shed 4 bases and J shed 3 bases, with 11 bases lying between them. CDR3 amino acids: CASSLPSRTDTQYF. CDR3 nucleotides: TGTGCCAGCTCACTACCTTCGCGTACAGATACGCAGTATTTT. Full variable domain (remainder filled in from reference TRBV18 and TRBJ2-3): NAGVMQNPRHLVRRRGQEARLRCSPMKGHSHVYWYRQLPEEGLKFMVYLQKENIIDESGMPKERFSAEFPKEGPSILRIQQVVRGDSAAYFCASSLPSRTDTQYFGPGTRLTVL.